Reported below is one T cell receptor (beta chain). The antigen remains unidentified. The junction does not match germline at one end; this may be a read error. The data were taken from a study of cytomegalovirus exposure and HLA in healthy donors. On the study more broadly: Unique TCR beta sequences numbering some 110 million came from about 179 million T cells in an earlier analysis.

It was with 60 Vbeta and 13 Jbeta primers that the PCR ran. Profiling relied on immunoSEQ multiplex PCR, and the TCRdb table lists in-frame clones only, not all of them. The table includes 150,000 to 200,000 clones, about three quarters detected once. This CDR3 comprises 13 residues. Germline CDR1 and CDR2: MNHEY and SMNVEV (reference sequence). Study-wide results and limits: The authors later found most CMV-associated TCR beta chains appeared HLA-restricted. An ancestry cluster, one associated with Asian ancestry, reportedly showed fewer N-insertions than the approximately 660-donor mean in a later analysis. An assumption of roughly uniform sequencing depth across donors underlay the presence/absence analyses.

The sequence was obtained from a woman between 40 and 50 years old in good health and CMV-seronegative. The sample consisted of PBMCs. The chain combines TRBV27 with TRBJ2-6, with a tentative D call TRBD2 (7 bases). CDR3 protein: CASSLGGANGLTF. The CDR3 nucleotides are TGTGCCAGCAGTTTAGGGGGGGCCAACGGCCTGACTTTC. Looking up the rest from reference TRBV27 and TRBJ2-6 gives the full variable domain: EAQVTQNPRYLITVTGKKLTVTCSQNMNHEYMSWYRQDPGLGLRQIYYSMNVEVTDKGDVPEGYKVSRKEKRNFPLILESPSPNQTSLYFCASSLGGANGLTFGAGSRLTVL.